This TCR beta chain originates from a study of CD8 T cells in Susac syndrome. Fulfillment of recently defined diagnostic criteria for definite or probable disease was shown by the patients with Susac syndrome. Reverse transcription of about 0.5 to 1 ug RNA used random hexamers. TCRdb reanalysed the immunoSEQ multiplex PCR reads using MiXCR and keeps one entry per CDR3 protein. The repertoire holds some 77,000 distinct CDR3 sequences, with about 92% as singletons. The CDR3 totals 17 residues. Germline V gene data show CDR1 as MDHEN and CDR2 as SYDVKM. After removal of 1 base from V and 3 bases from J, the junction contained 9 bases not matched to a gene. General study points: The study recognized that its TCR sequencing and HLA analysis covered a relatively small number of individuals.

Comments on this clonotype: Its antigen remains unidentified.

This clonotype originated in a human donor with Susac syndrome. The sample consisted of CD4+ T cells from PBMCs. This chain links TRBV28 with TRBJ2-1, with 7 positions matching TRBD1. The CDR3 nucleotides read TGTGCCAGCAGTTTATTCTTCGGACAGGAGATCTACAATGAGCAGTTCTTC. Protein sequence: CASSLFFGQEIYNEQFF.